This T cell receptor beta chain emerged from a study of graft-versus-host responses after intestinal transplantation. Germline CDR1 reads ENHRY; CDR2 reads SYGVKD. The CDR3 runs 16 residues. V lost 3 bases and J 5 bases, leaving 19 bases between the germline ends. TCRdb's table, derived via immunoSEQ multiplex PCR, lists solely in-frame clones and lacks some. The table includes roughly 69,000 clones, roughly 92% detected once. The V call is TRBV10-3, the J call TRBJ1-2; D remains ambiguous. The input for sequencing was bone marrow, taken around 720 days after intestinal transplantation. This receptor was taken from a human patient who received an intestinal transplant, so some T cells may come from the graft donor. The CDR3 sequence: CAISDIRVAPLYGYTF. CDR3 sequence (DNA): TGTGCCATCAGTGATATTCGGGTCGCTCCCCTATATGGCTACACCTTC.